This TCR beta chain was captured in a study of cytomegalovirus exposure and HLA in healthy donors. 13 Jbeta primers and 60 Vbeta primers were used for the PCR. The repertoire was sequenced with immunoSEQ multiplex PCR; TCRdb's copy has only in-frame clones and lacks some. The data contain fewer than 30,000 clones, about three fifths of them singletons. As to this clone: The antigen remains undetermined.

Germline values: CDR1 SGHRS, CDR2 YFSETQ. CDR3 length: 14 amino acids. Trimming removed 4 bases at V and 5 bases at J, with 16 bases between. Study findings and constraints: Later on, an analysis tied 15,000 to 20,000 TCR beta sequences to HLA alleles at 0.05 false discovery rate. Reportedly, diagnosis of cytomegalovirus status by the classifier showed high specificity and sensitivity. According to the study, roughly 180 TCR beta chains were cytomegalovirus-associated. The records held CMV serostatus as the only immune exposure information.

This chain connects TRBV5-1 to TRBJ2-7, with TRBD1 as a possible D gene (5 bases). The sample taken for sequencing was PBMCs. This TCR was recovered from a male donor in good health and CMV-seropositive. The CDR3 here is CASSPQVGIDEQYF. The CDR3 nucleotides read TGCGCCAGCAGCCCACAGGTTGGAATTGACGAGCAGTACTTC.